These T cell receptor beta chains were read from a single sample in a study of blood T cell repertoires in COVID-19. Sequenced by immunoSEQ multiplex PCR; TCRdb stores in-frame clones only, minus some. The sample contains about 130,000 clones, around 88% of which appear only once. The sequencing sample was made of peripheral blood. The receptors here all came from a man aged 55 to 69 with COVID-19, enrolled during active disease. CDR3s include the opening cysteine and the closing phenylalanine or tryptophan.

>TRBJ2-1|TRBV5-5|16
CASSPSTGSNYNEQFF
>TRBJ1-3|TRBV7-3|14
CASSSTGSGNTIYF
>TRBJ1-1|TRBV7-9|15
CASSPGTGMNTEAFF
>TRBJ1-5|TRBV6-5|15
CASSYSTGSDQPQHF
>TRBJ2-3|TRBV14|14
CASSRRQVTDTQYF
>TRBJ1-3|TRBV6-6|12
CASSYEVRTIYF
>TRBJ1-2|TRBV5-1|15
CASSSDRDHFYGYTF
>TRBJ1-5|TRBV12-5|12
CASGSYNQPQHF
>TRBJ2-3|TRBV4-3|18
CASSQDRRAGGHGDTQYF
>TRBJ1-5|TRBV19|14
CASSQDRGVEPQHF
>TRBJ2-2|TRBV29-1|15
CSVAVAGGSSGELFF
>TRBJ1-1|TRBV4-3|14
CASRTGGLNTEAFF
>TRBJ1-1|TRBV18|17
CASSPPGGYKSDTEAFF
>TRBJ1-2|TRBV6-5|13
CASIGTLEDGYTF
>TRBJ2-7|TRBV5-6|13
CASSLQGSYEQYF
>TRBJ2-3|TRBV2|21
CASRGGPGTSGGPHHADTQYF
>TRBJ1-1|TRBV5-1|15
CASSLLQGRNTEAFF
>TRBJ1-4|TRBV7-9|15
CASSRRGRKNEKLFF
>TRBJ1-1|TRBV30|12
CAWSIRSSPAFF
>TRBJ2-7|TRBV7-9|15
CASSLTGQRSYEQYF
>TRBJ1-2|TRBV25-1|14
CASRGTGGNGGYTF
>TRBJ1-3|TRBV9|15
CASSVSGQQSNTIYF
>TRBJ1-4|TRBV5-1|14
CASSTQGLEEKLFF
>TRBJ1-5|TRBV5-1|15
CASSLAGGNNQPQHF
>TRBJ1-4|TRBV13|13
CASSSPDREKLFF
>TRBJ1-1|TRBV24-1|15
CATSDSGFPDTEAFF
>TRBJ2-5|TRBV4-2|14
CASSQTPSAGTQYF
>TRBJ2-7|TRBV6-5|15
CASSYSAASAYEQYF
>TRBJ2-3|TRBV19|13
CASSIGHTDTQYF
>TRBJ1-1|TRBV28|13
CASSLAVNTEAFF
>TRBJ2-1|TRBV5-4|18
CASSEDPNPGGAYNEQFF
>TRBJ1-1|TRBV7-6|14
CASSLTGGNTEAFF
>TRBJ1-3|TRBV2|15
CATTRSGQDGNTIYF
>TRBJ1-4|TRBV5-1|16
CASSLGGQLQGEKLFF
>TRBJ2-1|TRBV6-4|15
CASSDRRGPYNEQFF
>TRBJ2-1|TRBV3-1/TRBV3-2|15
CASSPDRANYNEQFF
>TRBJ2-3|TRBV7-3|16
CASSASGPKGTDTQYF
>TRBJ1-1|TRBV6-6|15
CASSYRGRADTEAFF
>TRBJ1-1|TRBV29-1|13
CSVDRGGRTEAFF
>TRBJ2-4|TRBV27|15
CASSQGALAKNIQYF
>TRBJ1-3|TRBV18|16
CASSSSQGSEGNTIYF
>TRBJ1-5|TRBV19|13
CASSIQGGQPQHF
>TRBJ2-4|TRBV7-8|18
CASSAPGRTTSGGNIQYF
>TRBJ1-2|TRBV25-1|13
CASSLRNNYGYTF
>TRBJ1-2|TRBV4-2|13
CASSRGQGDGYTF
>TRBJ1-2|TRBV27|15
CASSSPYKGDYGYTF
>TRBJ2-2|TRBV6-6|15
CASNKDRSNTGELFF
>TRBJ2-3|TRBV3-1/TRBV3-2|19
CASSLQRGVGGGEGDTQYF
>TRBJ2-2|TRBV19|17
CASSIGSGGANTGELFF
>TRBJ2-5|TRBV5-6|15
CASSHGLAGGETQYF
>TRBJ1-2|TRBV30|15
CAWSVGSGGSYGYTF
>TRBJ1-1|TRBV29-1|13
CSVEVPTGTEAFF
>TRBJ1-2|TRBV6-6|15
CASSYMTGPNYGYTF
>TRBJ2-7|TRBV7-2|15
CASSLDSSGASSSYF
>TRBJ1-1|TRBV4-2|14
CASSPHDRNTEAFF
>TRBJ1-2|TRBV12-3/TRBV12-4|13
CASSFGGTYGYTF
>TRBJ2-1|TRBV12-3/TRBV12-4|12
CASSLTEGEQFF
>TRBJ2-7|TRBV19|14
CASSFRQGPYEQYF
>TRBJ2-5|TRBV7-8|14
CASSLATGVGTQYF
>TRBJ2-2|TRBV12-5|14
CASALAGGTGELFF